This T cell receptor (beta chain) was recovered during a study of monozygotic twins with inflammatory bowel disease. TCRdb reprocessed the 5' RACE reads and reports one entry per CDR3 protein, with no DNA. This repertoire comprises more than 300,000 distinct CDR3 sequences; its ten largest clones make up around 2.6%. CDR3 length: 17 amino acids. CDR1 LGHNA and CDR2 YNFKEQ come from the germline V gene. The origin of this receptor is a human donor with ulcerative colitis or Crohn's disease, or a healthy co-twin of an affected twin (not recorded which). Specimen: blood. The rearrangement links TRBV4-2 to TRBJ2-3; TCRdb outputs TRBD2, but without DNA this stays unchecked. CDR3 sequence: CASSQALRGGSTDTQYF.